This T cell receptor (beta chain) was found in a study of shared clonotypes between healthy human individuals. Study conclusions and caveats: Compared with memory subsets, naive subsets generally had larger estimated richness. The represented genetic and exposure-history diversity was limited by the small number of donors.

Libraries were prepared by immunoSEQ multiplex PCR; TCRdb keeps only in-frame clonotypes and omits some of them. This table has some 1.4 million clones, over 95% appearing once. The germline V gene encodes CDR1 SEHNR and CDR2 FQNEAQ (reference sequence). The V and J ends lost 5 bases and 4 bases respectively, with 17 bases between them. This CDR3 spans 15 amino acids. Remarks on this clone: Its antigen is undetermined.

All of the donors resided in Nashville, Tennessee, and each was a Caucasian adult. Researchers partitioned CD4+ cells into CD45RA+ naive and CD45RA-negative memory subsets. The chain joins TRBV7-9 to TRBJ2-5, with unresolved D. The sequence was obtained from a man under 40 in good health. The sample was naive CD4+ T cells sorted from blood. Sample subset: CD45RA+ positively selected. The CDR3 protein is CASSTATFPGETQYF. In DNA, the CDR3 is TGTGCCAGCAGCACCGCTACCTTCCCGGGAGAGACCCAGTACTTC.